These 9 T cell receptor beta chains share one sample of origin, sequenced in a study of T-cell memory formation after mild COVID-19. One entry per CDR3 protein results from TCRdb running MiXCR on the 5' RACE reads. The data contain roughly 340,000 distinct CDR3 sequences, 15% to 20% of them singletons. Sequenced input: PBMCs or a T cell subset sorted from them (not recorded which). These receptors came from a man younger than 35 who had mild COVID-19 (a few samples of this study predate the infection). Cell type and time point are not known.

This clonotype occurred many times. This chain links TRBV20-1 with TRBJ1-2; 10 bases line up with TRBD1. The length of the CDR3 is 14 residues. The ends lost 7 bases at V and 5 bases at J; junction bases unmatched: 10. Germline V lookup: CDR1 DFQATT, CDR2 SNEGSKA (reference sequence). The CDR3 spells CSGARDRGRYGYTF. CDR3 sequence (DNA): TGCAGTGGGGCTCGGGACAGGGGAAGATATGGCTACACCTTC.

The chain combines TRBV7-8 with TRBJ2-7; either TRBD1 or TRBD2 may fit D (6 bases each). Germline CDR1 SGHVS, CDR2 FQNEAQ. Trimming took off 4 bases at V and 0 bases at J, with 19 bases between the two ends. CDR3 length: 17 amino acids. CDR3 amino acids: CASSSPMGGPLSYEQYV. The CDR3 DNA reads as TGTGCCAGCAGCTCCCCAATGGGGGGCCCTCTCTCCTACGAGCAGTACGTC.

The chain has TRBV11-2 and TRBJ2-5; D gene unclear. Trimming shortened V by 5 bases and J by 7 bases, and 14 bases separated the two germline ends. Germline loops: CDR1 SGHAT, CDR2 FQNNGV. The length of the CDR3 is 13 residues. The CDR3 loop is CASSPQRWGTQYF. Written as DNA, the CDR3 is TGTGCCAGCAGCCCCCAGCGATGGGGGACCCAGTACTTC.

This clonotype occurred a few times. This chain connects TRBV7-9 to TRBJ1-1; a weak D match, TRBD1 (5 bases). Germline CDR1 reads SEHNR; CDR2 reads FQNEAQ (reference sequence). V was cut by 3 bases and J by 4 bases, with 12 bases left in between. The CDR3 runs to 14 residues. As DNA, the CDR3 is TGTGCCAGCAGCTTTGCAGGTCAGGGCACTGAAGCTTTCTTT. Translating it yields CASSFAGQGTEAFF.

A few counts support this clonotype. The chain combines TRBV18 with TRBJ2-7; maybe TRBD2 (7 bases). The CDR3 loop spans 14 amino acids. Per germline, CDR1 KGHSH and CDR2 LQKENI. Trimming took 5 bases from V and 6 from J, leaving 17 bases between them. CDR3 amino acids: CASSVRGGGGEQYV. CDR3 in DNA: TGTGCCAGCTCAGTCCGTGGGGGGGGCGGCGAGCAGTACGTC.

This clonotype was recorded at least ten times. The chain links TRBV7-6 to TRBJ2-3, with 7 bases matching TRBD1. V lost 5 bases and J lost 6; bases outside the gene matches: 11. Looked up from germline, CDR1 is SGHVS and CDR2 is FNYEAQ. This CDR3 is built from 15 residues. For the CDR3, the DNA is TGTGCCAGCAGCCTCCGAAGAGGGGGCTCGGATACGCAGTATTTT. Its translation: CASSLRRGGSDTQYF.

The genes are TRBV27 and TRBJ2-3, with 8 bases fitting TRBD2. Germline loops: CDR1 MNHEY, CDR2 SMNVEV (reference sequence). This CDR3 has 16 residues. V lost 6 bases to trimming and J lost 5 bases; unmatched junction nucleotides: 13. In DNA form, the CDR3 reads TGTGCCAGCAGCTCCCCGGGAGGGGCGCATGGAGATACGCAGTATTTT. Translation: CASSSPGGAHGDTQYF.

The gene calls are TRBV2 and TRBJ2-3; D possibly corresponds to TRBD2 (7 bases). The CDR3 length is 15 residues. Germline V gene data show CDR1 as SNHLY and CDR2 as FYNNEI. Trimming pared 1 base from V and 5 bases from J, leaving 13 bases between. CDR3 nucleotides: TGTGCCAGCAGTGAAGTGGGGGGGCCCGGAGATACGCAGTATTTT. Protein product: CASSEVGGPGDTQYF.

This clonotype was observed a few times. This chain uses TRBV11-2 with TRBJ2-3; D unresolved. CDR1 is SGHAT and CDR2 is FQNNGV in the germline V gene. This CDR3 is built from 13 residues. Between the trimmed V and J ends, which lost 1 base and 7 bases, there was a span of 9 bases. The CDR3 coding sequence is TGTGCCAGCAGCTTAGTTGAGCGATATACGCAGTATTTT. It specifies CASSLVERYTQYF.